Below, 10 T cell receptor beta chains from the same sample are listed, as sequenced in a study of glioma-infiltrating T cells. TCR alpha and beta CDR3 regions were amplified from RNA using iRepertoire nested multiplex PCR. MiXCR was run by TCRdb on the multiplex PCR reads, yielding one entry per CDR3 protein. The data contain some 130,000 distinct CDR3 sequences, around 23% of them seen just once; the ten biggest clones take up about 30%. Sequencing was done on a sample of glioma tissue, nonneoplastic brain tissue, or PBMCs (not recorded which). These TCRs come from a human donor with low-grade glioma or glioblastoma, undergoing nonglioma brain surgery, or in good health (not recorded which).

Points on this clonotype: A read error may be the cause here, since a much bigger clone is one base away. This sequence joins TRBV20-1 and TRBJ2-1; 7 nucleotides align to TRBD2. With V trimmed by 5 bases and J by 8 bases, 12 bases remained unmatched. Germline CDR1 DFQATT, CDR2 SNEGSKA (reference sequence). This CDR3 region has 14 residues. The CDR3 DNA reads TGCAGTGCTTGGCTAGCGGAGCCTAAGGATGAGCAGTTCTTC. This encodes CSAWLAEPKDEQFF.

The chain carries TRBV29-1 and TRBJ2-1, with D possibly called TRBD1 or TRBD2 (5 bases each). The CDR3 has 17 residues. The germline gives CDR1 SQVTM, CDR2 ANQGSEA. V dropped 3 bases and J dropped 10 bases, with 28 bases sitting between them. The CDR3 region has the DNA TGCAGCGTTGAGGCTTATTCCGGGGCTCGATCCATTGGGGAGCAGTTCTTC. The encoded protein is CSVEAYSGARSIGEQFF.

The chain uses TRBV7-2 and TRBJ2-5; 9 bases align to TRBD2. The V gene's germline CDR1 is SGHTA and CDR2 FQGNSA. Trimming at V came to 4 bases and at J to 4 bases, leaving 10 bases not matched to a gene. There are 16 residues in the CDR3. The CDR3 protein is CASSSPGTSFSETQYF. The CDR3 nucleotides read TGTGCCAGCAGCTCACCCGGGACTAGCTTCTCAGAGACCCAGTACTTC.

This clonotype was observed a few times. V gene TRBV12-3 or TRBV12-4 combines with J gene TRBJ2-1; a possible D gene is TRBD1 (5 bases). The CDR3 has 13 residues. The V end was cut by 4 bases, the J end by 9 bases, with 13 bases between. The CDR3 sequence: CASSSPRGAEQFF. The CDR3 DNA sequence: TGTGCCAGCAGTTCCCCTAGGGGCGCTGAGCAGTTCTTC.

With regard to this clonotype: This sequence may be a read error, since a much larger clone differs from it by one base. The chain has TRBV15 and TRBJ1-1; D not resolved. Germline CDR1 LNHNV, CDR2 YYDKDF (reference sequence). CDR3 length: 15 amino acids. CDR3 amino acids: CATSRAGVKNTEDFF. CDR3 bases: TGTGCCACCAGCAGAGCAGGTGTGAAGAACACTGAAGATTTCTTT.

This clonotype was seen only a few times. This chain links TRBV11-3 with TRBJ2-1, with D possibly matching TRBD1 (6 bases). The germline V and J ends were trimmed by 5 bases and 6 bases, with 14 bases remaining between them. Germline CDR1 is SGHNT and CDR2 is YENEEA. This CDR3 spans 14 amino acids. CDR3 amino acids: CASSLRTVGNEQFF. The CDR3 DNA reads as TGTGCCAGCAGCCTCCGGACAGTTGGCAATGAGCAGTTCTTC.

The V call is TRBV2, the J call TRBJ2-4; possibly TRBD1 or TRBD2 for D (5 bases each). V lost 7 bases to trimming and J lost 6 bases, with 16 bases between them. The CDR3 length is 14 residues. CDR1 and CDR2 (germline): SNHLY, FYNNEI. The DNA of the CDR3 is TGTGCCAGCACCCTCACGGGGCCGATAAACATTCAGTACTTC. Translating it yields CASTLTGPINIQYF.

Of note for this clonotype: This may come from a read error, since a much larger clone is one base off. This chain uses TRBV6-2 or TRBV6-3 with TRBJ1-5; a weak D match, TRBD1 (5 bases). The CDR3 contains 17 residues. Per the germline V gene, CDR1 is MNHEY and CDR2 is SVGEGT. The CDR3 region has the DNA TGTGCCAGCAGTTACTCTAGCTGGGGCGGGAGCAGTCAGCCCCAGCATTTT. Protein: CASSYSSWGGSSQPQHF.

The chain uses TRBV7-9 and TRBJ2-7; maybe TRBD1 (5 bases). The CDR3 covers 15 residues. The germline CDR1 and CDR2 sequences are SEHNR and FQNEAQ (reference sequence). V was clipped by 7 bases and J by 1 base, with 17 bases between them. The CDR3 loop is CASTLDIPGSYEQYV. The DNA of the CDR3 is TGTGCCAGCACCCTTGACATCCCAGGGTCCTACGAGCAGTACGTC.

This clonotype has at least ten counts. The chain is built from TRBV28 and TRBJ1-1; 8 bases are a match to TRBD1. CDR1 and CDR2 (germline): MDHEN, SYDVKM. After removal of 7 bases from V and 0 bases from J, the junction contained 7 bases not matched to a gene. CDR3 length: 15 amino acids. The CDR3, as DNA: TGTGCCAGCACCCCAGGGGACAGGATGAACACTGAAGCTTTCTTT. Translated, it gives CASTPGDRMNTEAFF.